This T cell receptor beta chain was captured in a study of response to subunit inactivated influenza vaccine (dated by TCRdb to 2017 to 2018). Broadly, across the study: The study used deep quantitative T cell receptor repertoire profiling to track responses to a trivalent subunit inactivated influenza vaccine.

Ten or more counts support this clonotype. This receptor's antigen is unknown. Base qualities were left out, and no much larger clone turns up one base away. The paper as a whole reports these results and caveats: According to the authors, only a limited number of new T cells may be recruited by each seasonal influenza vaccination.

The CDR3 runs 14 residues from the cysteine to the phenylalanine. The entry retains the CDR3 DNA only, 42 bases that are in frame from base 1. V is shortened by 3 bases, J by 6 bases, and the region joining them spans 16 bases. As encoded in the germline V gene (reference sequence), CDR1 is DFQATT while CDR2 is SNEGSKA. Libraries were made using RT-PCR. Sequenced using an Illumina HiSeq 2500. The public reads were reanalyzed by TCRdb: fastp trimming at Q25, MiXCR alignment, in-frame beta chains only. Rows with a matching CDR3 protein are joined into one entry that keeps the most common DNA and genes. This sample is represented by 610,000 or so distinct CDR3 sequences; 14% of them were singletons. Jointly, the top ten make up around 10% of the sample.

Here the chain combines TRBV20-1 and TRBJ2-3; no D gene can be assigned with confidence. This sample comprised PBMCs from blood, obtained approximately 12 days after vaccination. The sequence came from a man over 45 who received an inactivated influenza vaccine. Donor details come from another sample of the same person, matched by shared clones. This receptor has the CDR3 CSARAGRRVDTQYF. Here is the DNA: TGCAGTGCTAGGGCCGGAAGACGGGTGGATACGCAGTATTTT.